The present T cell receptor (beta chain) was sequenced within a study of T cells in Graves' hyperthyroidism and ophthalmopathy. This clonotype was recorded a few times. Amplified regions were TCR beta CDR3 sequences from RNA transcripts. Carried out on the TCR CDR3, a first-round RT-PCR used the HTBI primer set. TCRdb reanalysed the multiplex PCR reads using MiXCR and keeps one entry per CDR3 protein. This table has more than 300,000 distinct CDR3 sequences, roughly a sixth appearing once. The material sequenced was blood. The receptor was derived from a woman aged 25 to 39 with Graves' hyperthyroidism that later progressed to Graves' ophthalmopathy.

The DNA for the CDR3 is TGTGCCAGCAGTGAAGCATGGGAGGGGGGGTACAATGAGCAGTTCTTC. It encodes CASSEAWEGGYNEQFF. V and J are TRBV6-1 and TRBJ2-1, with a tentative D call TRBD2 (7 bases). Germline loops: CDR1 MNHNS, CDR2 SASEGT. V was cut by 0 bases and J by 4 bases, with 13 bases left in between. CDR3 length equals 16 residues.